This record concerns one T cell receptor (beta chain) sequence. Its antigen remains unidentified. Healthy bone marrow donors supplied every sample. The data are from a study of cytomegalovirus exposure and HLA in healthy donors. Looking at the study overall: About four fifths of 350 to 400 genotyped donors fell in the Caucasian-associated ancestry cluster. General observations from the study: One variant, a missense change in DCLRE1C, was linked in a later analysis to TCR beta V- and J-gene trimming.

Primers included in the PCR were 60 Vbeta and 13 Jbeta primers. Generated by immunoSEQ multiplex PCR, the TCRdb table keeps only in-frame clones and is missing some. The table lists about 82,000 clones, roughly 80% of them singletons, with around 15% in the top ten. The TCR sequence derives from a human donor in good health. Sequenced: PBMCs.

Here the CDR3 DNA reads TGTGCCAGCAGCTTAGTGACAAGGAACACCATATATTTT. Translation gives CASSLVTRNTIYF. The chain has TRBV11-2 and TRBJ1-3; D ambiguous. The CDR3 is 13 amino acids. V was pared by 1 base and J by 7 bases, with 8 bases between. From germline, CDR1 is SGHAT and CDR2 FQNNGV.